These 14 T cell receptor beta chains share one sample of origin, sequenced in a study of blood T cell repertoires in COVID-19. Here immunoSEQ multiplex PCR was the method, and the copy in TCRdb shows in-frame clones only, minus some. The table shows 190,000 or so clones, with 86% occurring only once. The sequencing input was peripheral blood. These receptors all come from a woman aged 70 to 79 with acute or convalescent COVID-19.

This chain links TRBV5-1 with TRBJ1-1; a weak D match, TRBD1 (5 bases). Trimming cost V 0 bases and J 5 bases, with 8 bases left between them. Germline V CDR1 and CDR2: SGHRS, YFSETQ. This CDR3 region has 13 residues. The DNA for the CDR3 is TGCGCCAGCAGCTTGGTGCGGGGGACTGAAGCTTTCTTT. Protein product: CASSLVRGTEAFF.

The chain recombines TRBV9 with TRBJ1-1; 7 bases line up with TRBD1. The germline V gene encodes CDR1 SGDLS and CDR2 YYNGEE. The CDR3 covers 14 residues. After removal of 5 bases from V and 3 bases from J, the junction contained 7 bases not matched to a gene. This CDR3 reads CASSVGDSDTEAFF. The CDR3 DNA is TGTGCCAGCAGTGTTGGGGACAGCGACACTGAAGCTTTCTTT. Using reference TRBV9 and TRBJ1-1 for the parts outside the CDR3, the full variable domain is DSGVTQTPKHLITATGQRVTLRCSPRSGDLSVYWYQQSLDQGLQFLIQYYNGEERAKGNILERFSAQQFPDLHSELNLSSLELGDSALYFCASSVGDSDTEAFFGQGTRLTVV.

This chain links TRBV10-2 with TRBJ1-1, with TRBD1 identical over 9 bases. The CDR3 consists of 15 residues. Germline V CDR1 and CDR2: WSHSY, SAAADI. V shed 3 bases and J 3 bases; nucleotides not matched to a gene: 5. CDR3 loop: CASSDLQGADTEAFF. The CDR3 DNA is TGCGCCAGCAGTGACCTACAGGGGGCAGACACTGAAGCTTTCTTT.

This rearrangement joins TRBV6-6 to TRBJ2-2; a possible D gene is TRBD2 (6 bases). The CDR3 has 14 amino acids. Germline values: CDR1 MNHNY, CDR2 SVGAGI (reference sequence). Between the trimmed V and J ends, which lost 8 bases and 6 bases, there was a span of 16 bases. The CDR3 protein is CASVSSSGAGELFF. CDR3 nucleotides: TGTGCCAGCGTGAGTTCATCGGGGGCCGGGGAGCTGTTTTTT.

This clone was observed a handful of times. In DNA form, the CDR3 reads TGTGCCAGCAGTGGCCGAGGGTCCCACGAGCAGTACTTC. Protein product: CASSGRGSHEQYF. The gene calls are TRBV28 and TRBJ2-7, with D possibly TRBD2 on 5 matching bases. With 5 bases removed from V and 5 bases from J, the gap between germline ends came to 13 bases. Germline CDR1 is MDHEN and CDR2 is SYDVKM. The CDR3 loop spans 13 amino acids.

This clone was observed a single time. In the same sample, other DNA sequences code for this CDR3. V usage is TRBV18 and J usage is TRBJ1-2; D remains unclear. This CDR3 region has 13 residues. V was trimmed by 3 bases and J by 0 bases, leaving 5 bases between them. Germline loops: CDR1 KGHSH, CDR2 LQKENI. CDR3 region: CASSPDTNYGYTF. The CDR3 DNA reads as TGTGCCAGCTCACCCGACACTAACTATGGCTACACCTTC.

The J gene is TRBJ2-5, the V gene TRBV2; 10 bases are shared with TRBD2. Germline loops: CDR1 SNHLY, CDR2 FYNNEI. The ends lost 4 bases at V and 4 bases at J; junction bases unmatched: 6. The CDR3 length is 15 residues. CDR3 DNA: TGTGCCAGCAGTGCGGACCTAGCGGGGGTAGAGACCCAGTACTTC. This encodes CASSADLAGVETQYF. Full variable domain (remainder filled in from reference TRBV2 and TRBJ2-5): EPEVTQTPSHQVTQMGQEVILRCVPISNHLYFYWYRQILGQKVEFLVSFYNNEISEKSEIFDDQFSVERPDGSNFTLKIRSTKLEDSAMYFCASSADLAGVETQYFGPGTRLLVL.

The V and J genes are TRBV27 and TRBJ1-1; 12 bases align to TRBD1. V shed 8 bases and J 5 bases; nucleotides not matched to a gene: 12. Germline CDR1 reads MNHEY; CDR2 reads SMNVEV (reference sequence). This CDR3 contains 16 residues. The CDR3 DNA is TGTGCCAGCCGAATGGGGACAGGGGGCGTGGGGACTGAAGCTTTCTTT. Translating it yields CASRMGTGGVGTEAFF.

The gene calls are TRBV18 and TRBJ1-5, with no clear D. With 2 bases removed from V and 0 bases from J, the gap between germline ends came to 8 bases. CDR1 and CDR2 (germline): KGHSH, LQKENI. The CDR3 has 15 amino acids. In nucleotides, the CDR3 is TGTGCCAGCTCACCAGGCCCAAATAGCAATCAGCCCCAGCATTTT. The encoded protein is CASSPGPNSNQPQHF.

This sequence joins TRBV6-5 and TRBJ2-5; weak D call: TRBD1 (5 bases). From germline, CDR1 is MNHEY and CDR2 SVGAGI. The CDR3 covers 15 residues. V was trimmed by 4 bases and J by 5 bases, leaving 17 bases between them. The CDR3 reads CASSLPGAGLETQYF. The CDR3 DNA follows: TGTGCCAGCAGTTTACCGGGCGCAGGGTTGGAGACCCAGTACTTC.

As for this clone: This same CDR3 is encoded by further DNA sequences in the sample. This rearrangement joins TRBV2 to TRBJ2-2, with TRBD2 matching 10 bases. J lost 3 bases, V lost 5 bases, and 3 bases had no gene match. CDR3 length: 15 residues. Germline lookup yields CDR1 SNHLY and CDR2 FYNNEI. Here the CDR3 reads CASSRTSGDTGELFF. CDR3 nucleotides: TGTGCCAGCAGTCGGACTAGCGGCGACACCGGGGAGCTGTTTTTT.

In its sample, this clone was seen a few times. This chain uses TRBV20-1 with TRBJ1-2, with D possibly matching TRBD1 (6 bases). The length of the CDR3 is 11 residues. The V end was cut by 3 bases, the J end by 6 bases, with 8 bases between. Germline V gene lookup returns CDR1 DFQATT and CDR2 SNEGSKA (reference sequence). DNA of the CDR3: TGCAGTGCTAGTTCAGGGGATGGCTACACCTTC. As protein: CSASSGDGYTF.

The rearrangement joins TRBV9 to TRBJ2-3; 8 nucleotides line up with TRBD2. V gave up 0 bases and J gave up 2 bases; unmatched junction bases: 5. The length of the CDR3 is 16 residues. In germline, CDR1 is SGDLS, CDR2 YYNGEE. CDR3 amino acids: CASSVASGGFTDTQYF. Here the CDR3 DNA reads TGTGCCAGCAGCGTAGCAAGCGGGGGATTCACAGATACGCAGTATTTT.

This clone was picked up one time. The chain joins TRBV7-9 to TRBJ2-3, with 7 bases that match TRBD1. This CDR3 is 14 amino acids long. In germline, CDR1 is SEHNR, CDR2 FQNEAQ (reference sequence). Trimming took 4 bases from V and 5 from J; bases not matched to a gene: 6. The DNA for the CDR3 is TGTGCCAGCAGCTCGACAGGGTCTGGAGATACGCAGTATTTT. This encodes CASSSTGSGDTQYF.